The 23 T cell receptor beta chains given below trace back to one sample, sequenced in a study of blood T cell repertoires in COVID-19. Libraries were prepared by immunoSEQ multiplex PCR; TCRdb keeps only in-frame clonotypes and omits some of them. This sample yields 400,000 to 450,000 clones, of which 70% to 90% are seen a single time; roughly 1.4% belongs to the top ten. The sequencing sample was made of peripheral blood. The receptors originated from a woman aged 25 to 45 with active or convalescent COVID-19.

V gene TRBV4-1 combines with J gene TRBJ1-1, with D possibly matching TRBD1 (6 bases). CDR3 length: 14 residues. Germline V gene data show CDR1 as MGHRA and CDR2 as YSYEKL. Deletions cut 5 bases from V and 1 base from J, with 11 bases between. In DNA, the CDR3 is TGCGCCAGCAGCACCAACAGGGCGAACACTGAAGCTTTCTTT. This gives the protein CASSTNRANTEAFF.

The genes are TRBV29-1 and TRBJ2-5, with a possible D match to TRBD2 (5 bases). V lost 4 bases to trimming and J lost 5 bases, with 11 bases between them. CDR1 and CDR2 from the germline V gene are SQVTM and ANQGSEA. This CDR3 region has 12 residues. This CDR3 is CSVAREKETQYF. DNA of the CDR3: TGCAGCGTTGCAAGGGAGAAGGAGACCCAGTACTTC.

The gene calls are TRBV5-1 and TRBJ2-7; TRBD2 matches 7 bases. V shed 2 bases and J 3 bases; nucleotides not matched to a gene: 8. This CDR3 has 15 amino acids. Germline CDR1 reads SGHRS; CDR2 reads YFSETQ. CDR3 DNA sequence: TGCGCCAGCAGCTTCGGTTCCGGGGGGATCTACGAGCAGTACTTC. Amino acid sequence: CASSFGSGGIYEQYF. Filled out from reference TRBV5-1 and TRBJ2-7, the complete variable domain reads KAGVTQTPRYLIKTRGQQVTLSCSPISGHRSVSWYQQTPGQGLQFLFEYFSETQRNKGNFPGRFSGRQFSNSRSEMNVSTLELGDSALYLCASSFGSGGIYEQYFGPGTRLTVT.

This clone came up once. The DNA of the CDR3 is TGTGCCAGCAGCGCGGGGACTAGCGTCTCCTACGAGCAGTACTTC. Translation: CASSAGTSVSYEQYF. V usage is TRBV11-2 and J usage is TRBJ2-7; 10 nucleotides agree with TRBD2. The CDR3 spans 15 residues. Losses at the gene ends were 5 bases for V and 0 bases for J; bases not matched to a gene: 4. The germline gives CDR1 SGHAT, CDR2 FQNNGV. The variable domain in full, with the rest retrieved from reference TRBV11-2 and TRBJ2-7, is EAGVAQSPRYKIIEKRQSVAFWCNPISGHATLYWYQQILGQGPKLLIQFQNNGVVDDSQLPKDRFSAERLKGVDSTLKIQPAKLEDSAVYLCASSAGTSVSYEQYFGPGTRLTVT.

This clone was observed once. The rearrangement joins TRBV5-6 to TRBJ2-6; D perhaps matches TRBD1 (6 bases). Germline V gives CDR1 SGHDT, CDR2 YYEEEE. V gave up 4 bases and J gave up 2 bases, with 10 bases separating them. The CDR3 has 15 amino acids. CDR3 bases: TGTGCCAGCAGCAAAACAGGGACTGGGGCCAACGTCCTGACTTTC. Its translation: CASSKTGTGANVLTF.

The rearrangement links TRBV27 to TRBJ2-7; TRBD1 matches 9 bases. CDR3 length: 16 amino acids. The germline gives CDR1 MNHEY, CDR2 SMNVEV (reference sequence). V trimming: 5 bases; J trimming: 4 bases; junction bases outside the gene matches: 12. In DNA form, the CDR3 reads TGTGCCAGCAGTAGAAATCCGACAGGGGGAGGGTACGAGCAGTACTTC. Translation gives CASSRNPTGGGYEQYF.

The chain uses TRBV19 and TRBJ2-7, with D perhaps matching TRBD1 (6 bases). The ends were cut back, 0 bases at V and 4 bases at J, with 13 bases in the middle. There are 15 residues in the CDR3. Germline loops: CDR1 LNHDA, CDR2 SQIVND (reference sequence). The CDR3 DNA reads as TGTGCCAGTAGTATAGATCGGGGCAGGGGTTACGAGCAGTACTTC. This encodes CASSIDRGRGYEQYF. Filled out from reference TRBV19 and TRBJ2-7, the complete variable domain reads DGGITQSPKYLFRKEGQNVTLSCEQNLNHDAMYWYRQDPGQGLRLIYYSQIVNDFQKGDIAEGYSVSREKKESFPLTVTSAQKNPTAFYLCASSIDRGRGYEQYFGPGTRLTVT.

The chain employs TRBV5-1 and TRBJ1-1, with D possibly matching TRBD1 (5 bases). Germline V gives CDR1 SGHRS, CDR2 YFSETQ. The CDR3 contains 14 residues. V shed 0 bases and J shed 2 bases, with 8 bases lying between them. CDR3 in amino acids: CASSLAGANTEAFF. CDR3 in DNA: TGCGCCAGCAGCTTGGCTGGGGCCAACACTGAAGCTTTCTTT.

V and J are TRBV4-1 and TRBJ2-7; 7 bases line up with TRBD1. This CDR3 region has 13 residues. The germline CDR1 and CDR2 sequences are MGHRA and YSYEKL. J lost 4 bases, V lost 9 bases, and 9 bases had no gene match. CDR3 protein: CARKLTGCYEQYF. The DNA for the CDR3 is TGCGCCAGGAAATTGACAGGGTGTTACGAGCAGTACTTC.

The V gene is TRBV5-5, the J gene TRBJ1-2; D remains unclear. This CDR3 is 15 amino acids long. Germline V CDR1 and CDR2: SGHKS, YYEKEE (reference sequence). With 4 bases removed from V and 3 bases from J, the gap between germline ends came to 16 bases. CDR3 coding DNA: TGTGCCAGCAGCCATGAGGATTTTCGGTACTATGGCTACACCTTC. It yields the protein CASSHEDFRYYGYTF.

The gene calls are TRBV19 and TRBJ1-6, with D uncertain. The V end lost 1 base, the J end lost 4 bases, and 8 bases lay between the germline ends. CDR3 length: 15 residues. Germline assignment: CDR1 LNHDA and CDR2 SQIVND (reference sequence). The CDR3 reads CASSIAGFYNSPLHF. The CDR3 coding sequence is TGTGCCAGTAGTATAGCGGGATTTTATAATTCACCCCTCCACTTT.

This clone was picked up a small number of times. The chain uses TRBV6-5 and TRBJ1-1, with 9 bases aligning to TRBD1. CDR1 and CDR2 from the germline V gene are MNHEY and SVGAGI. The CDR3 has 12 residues. J was trimmed by 7 bases and V by 5 bases; bases with no gene match: 2. CDR3 DNA sequence: TGTGCCAGCAGTCCGGACAGGGGTGAAGCTTTCTTT. It yields the protein CASSPDRGEAFF.

The genes are TRBV6-1 and TRBJ2-7; TRBD2 aligns across 7 bases. CDR3 length: 17 amino acids. The V and J ends lost 1 base and 4 bases, in that order; junction bases with no gene match: 13. Germline V gene sequence: CDR1 MNHNS, CDR2 SASEGT. The CDR3: CASSEGGGAGVRYEQYF. CDR3 DNA: TGTGCCAGCAGTGAAGGGGGTGGGGCGGGAGTGCGATACGAGCAGTACTTC.

The rearrangement links TRBV5-5 to TRBJ2-1; 15 positions match TRBD2. Trimming removed 4 bases from V and 0 bases from J; junction bases left unmatched: 8. This CDR3 region has 19 residues. Germline V gene sequence: CDR1 SGHKS, CDR2 YYEKEE (reference sequence). CDR3 DNA: TGTGCCAGCAGCAGGACTAGCGGGGGGGCCGGAAGCTCCTACAATGAGCAGTTCTTC. Encoded protein: CASSRTSGGAGSSYNEQFF.

V and J are TRBV9 and TRBJ2-1, with 7 positions matching TRBD2. Trimming removed 0 bases from V and 0 bases from J; junction bases left unmatched: 3. CDR1 and CDR2 (germline): SGDLS, YYNGEE. The CDR3 has 16 amino acids. CDR3 loop: CASSVAGDYSYNEQFF. In DNA form, the CDR3 reads TGTGCCAGCAGCGTAGCGGGGGACTACTCCTACAATGAGCAGTTCTTC.

V usage is TRBV6-5 and J usage is TRBJ1-1; weak D call: TRBD1 (5 bases). This CDR3 is 14 amino acids long. Trimming took off 6 bases at V and 5 bases at J, with 16 bases between the two ends. In germline, CDR1 is MNHEY, CDR2 SVGAGI. The CDR3, as DNA: TGTGCCAGCAGCTTGGGACGGGAGTCTACTGAAGCTTTCTTT. Translation gives CASSLGRESTEAFF.

The CDR3 region has the DNA TGTGCCAGCAGTGAGATTACAGGGCTTGGGGGTTCACCCCTCCACTTT. It codes for CASSEITGLGGSPLHF. The chain joins TRBV2 to TRBJ1-6; D is perhaps TRBD1 (6 bases). CDR1 is SNHLY and CDR2 is FYNNEI in the germline V gene. The CDR3 is 16 residues long. V lost 3 bases and J 9 bases, leaving 18 bases between the germline ends.

This sequence joins TRBV5-8 and TRBJ2-1, with 8 bases fitting TRBD2. The trim removed 0 bases at V and 0 bases at J, leaving 11 bases unmatched. Germline CDR1 is SGHTS and CDR2 is YDEGEE. The CDR3 is 19 amino acids. CDR3 nucleotides: TGTGCCAGCAGCTTGGAATTAGCGGGGTTATCCAGCTCCTACAATGAGCAGTTCTTC. It yields the protein CASSLELAGLSSSYNEQFF.

The chain links TRBV27 to TRBJ1-5; D is unclear. V was clipped by 3 bases and J by 2 bases, with 14 bases between them. The germline CDR1 and CDR2 sequences are MNHEY and SMNVEV (reference sequence). CDR3 size: 16 residues. The CDR3 coding sequence is TGTGCCAGCAGTTTGGGCACTGGATCGGGCAATCAGCCCCAGCATTTT. Amino acid sequence: CASSLGTGSGNQPQHF.

V usage is TRBV18 and J usage is TRBJ2-4; 10 bases map to TRBD1. Trimming removed 3 bases from V and 1 base from J; junction bases left unmatched: 6. The CDR3 extends over 17 amino acids. The germline V gene has CDR1 KGHSH and CDR2 LQKENI. CDR3: CASSPGTGDMAKNIQYF. The CDR3 DNA reads TGTGCCAGCTCACCCGGGACAGGGGATATGGCCAAAAACATTCAGTACTTC.

J is TRBJ2-1 and V is TRBV14; no clear D. CDR3 length: 16 residues. CDR1 is SGHDN, CDR2 FVKESK, per germline. The V gene lost 4 bases and the J gene lost 0 bases, with 13 bases spanning the gap. This CDR3 reads CASSPRPYSSYNEQFF. Written as DNA, the CDR3 is TGTGCCAGCAGCCCCCGCCCGTATAGCTCCTACAATGAGCAGTTCTTC.

This clone was found once. The rearrangement joins TRBV5-1 to TRBJ1-1; the match to TRBD1 covers 10 bases. The CDR3 totals 15 residues. Trimming cost V 3 bases and J 1 base; bases outside gene matches: 3. Germline V gives CDR1 SGHRS, CDR2 YFSETQ. This chain's CDR3 is CASSYRTGGNTEAFF. In DNA form, the CDR3 reads TGCGCCAGCAGCTATAGGACAGGGGGGAACACTGAAGCTTTCTTT.

The rearrangement uses TRBV2 and TRBJ1-2, with TRBD1 matching 9 bases. The CDR3 loop spans 13 amino acids. After removal of 5 bases from V and 7 bases from J, the junction contained 5 bases not matched to a gene. Germline CDR1 is SNHLY and CDR2 is FYNNEI. The CDR3 sequence is CASSWDRDGGYTF. CDR3 DNA: TGTGCCAGCAGTTGGGACAGGGACGGTGGCTACACCTTC. Full variable domain (outside the CDR3, taken from reference TRBV2 and TRBJ1-2): EPEVTQTPSHQVTQMGQEVILRCVPISNHLYFYWYRQILGQKVEFLVSFYNNEISEKSEIFDDQFSVERPDGSNFTLKIRSTKLEDSAMYFCASSWDRDGGYTFGSGTRLTVV.